This T cell receptor (beta chain) was captured by sequencing in a study of CD8+CD57+ T cells in acquired aplastic anemia. Points from the study as a whole: Significant differences in CD8+ Simpson's diversity were not observed between patients and controls.

The germline gives CDR1 SQVTM, CDR2 ANQGSEA. This CDR3 spans 9 amino acids. V was pared by 7 bases and J by 10 bases, with 10 bases between. Individuals selected for sequencing had exhibited CD8+CD57+ cell expansion on flow cytometry. As concerns this clonotype: Its specificity is not known.

TCR beta VDJ and CDR3 were profiled, and genomic DNA was the template. TCRdb ran MiXCR on the reads and lists one entry per CDR3 protein. Of roughly 190,000 distinct CDR3 sequences listed, 48% are singletons. Sample: sorted CD4+, CD8+, or CD8+CD57+ T cells (not recorded which) from PBMCs. The sequence was obtained from a human donor with aplastic anemia. The rearrangement joins TRBV29-1 to TRBJ1-1; D is unclear. This chain's CDR3 is CSGRVGAFF. The DNA for the CDR3 is TGCAGCGGTAGGGTGGGAGCTTTCTTT.